This T cell receptor beta chain was documented in a study of identifying expanded T cells in peripheral blood. General study points: Over approximately two and four weeks, about 15 and 19 clones changed, versus approximately 1.2 between replicates. Variance in clone template counts between approximately two-week samples significantly increased with total template count across all healthy donors.

Germline-derived CDR1 and CDR2 are LNHDA and SQIVND (reference sequence). This CDR3 has 16 residues. V shed 5 bases and J 5 bases; nucleotides not matched to a gene: 14. The protocol was immunoSEQ multiplex PCR, while the TCRdb copy is restricted to in-frame clones and leaves out a portion. The sample carries under 95,000 clones, 75% to 90% recorded once. During the collection period, no donor immune events like infections were recorded. About this clone: Antigen specificity is unknown.

Sequencing input: blood. V gene TRBV19 combines with J gene TRBJ1-1, with 7 bases identical to TRBD1. The source is a person between 18 and 69 years old in good health. This CDR3 is CASSLTRGPLGTEAFF. The CDR3 DNA sequence: TGTGCCAGTAGTCTAACTAGGGGGCCACTGGGAACTGAAGCTTTCTTT.